These 10 T cell receptor beta chains share one sample of origin, sequenced in a study of blood T cell repertoires in COVID-19. Sequenced by immunoSEQ multiplex PCR; TCRdb stores in-frame clones only, minus some. The table has tens of thousands of clones, about 75% seen once. Material for sequencing was peripheral blood. These receptors were taken from a man in his 70s with active or convalescent COVID-19.

V and J are TRBV5-5 and TRBJ1-5, with 7 positions matching TRBD1. Losses at the gene ends were 4 bases for V and 4 bases for J; bases not matched to a gene: 11. The CDR3 has 16 residues. Germline loops: CDR1 SGHKS, CDR2 YYEKEE (reference sequence). Here the CDR3 DNA reads TGTGCCAGCAGCAAACAGTCGAGGGGGCTTAATCAGCCCCAGCATTTT. This translates into CASSKQSRGLNQPQHF.

By share, this clone ranks as medium-sized (0.01 to 0.1%). CDR3 sequence reads: CASSPPGSNTGELFF. The CDR3, as DNA: TGTGCCAGCAGCCCCCCGGGATCGAACACCGGGGAGCTGTTTTTT. This rearrangement joins TRBV14 to TRBJ2-2; D may be TRBD2 (5 bases). The CDR3 has 15 residues. Germline-derived CDR1 and CDR2 are SGHDN and FVKESK. Trimming stripped 4 bases from V and 0 bases from J, with 9 bases between.

The rearrangement uses TRBV28 and TRBJ2-3, with a tentative D call TRBD2 (6 bases). This CDR3 contains 14 residues. Germline V CDR1 and CDR2: MDHEN, SYDVKM. The germline V and J ends were trimmed by 5 bases and 2 bases, with 11 bases remaining between them. The CDR3 region is CASSLGLSTDTQYF. The CDR3, as DNA: TGTGCCAGCAGTCTGGGACTCTCCACAGATACGCAGTATTTT.

This chain connects TRBV11-3 to TRBJ2-7, with 12 bases identical to TRBD2. The CDR3 is 15 amino acids. The ends lost 4 bases at V and 2 bases at J; junction bases unmatched: 3. The germline gives CDR1 SGHNT, CDR2 YENEEA. The DNA of the CDR3 is TGTGCCAGCAGCTCGACTAGCGGGGGAACCTACGAGCAGTACTTC. It translates to CASSSTSGGTYEQYF.

This chain connects TRBV3-1 (or the pseudogene TRBV3-2) to TRBJ1-2; TRBD1 might be the D (6 bases). V lost 5 bases to trimming and J lost 5 bases, with 12 bases between them. The CDR3 runs to 13 residues. Germline CDR1 reads LGHDT; CDR2 reads YNNKEL (reference sequence). The DNA of the CDR3 is TGTGCCAGCAGCAGACAGGTTGGGTATGGCTACACCTTC. Encoded protein: CASSRQVGYGYTF.

The rearrangement uses TRBV5-1 and TRBJ2-5; D possibly corresponds to TRBD1 (5 bases). In germline, CDR1 is SGHRS, CDR2 YFSETQ. The CDR3 consists of 12 residues. V dropped 7 bases and J dropped 3 bases, with 10 bases sitting between them. In DNA form, the CDR3 reads TGCGCCAGCGGCAGGGCAGAAGAGACCCAGTACTTC. As protein: CASGRAEETQYF.

V usage is TRBV5-1 and J usage is TRBJ2-1; TRBD1 agrees at 9 bases. V shed 4 bases, J shed 8 bases, and the junction held 7 bases outside the gene matches. Germline-derived CDR1 and CDR2 are SGHRS and YFSETQ. The CDR3 has 14 residues. The CDR3 DNA sequence: TGCGCCAGCAGCGACAGGGGGGCACTGGATGAGCAGTTCTTC. Its protein product is CASSDRGALDEQFF.

This clone was recorded a few times. The chain carries TRBV5-6 and TRBJ2-7, with 9 bases aligning to TRBD1. The V segment lost 4 bases and the J segment 0 bases; nucleotides outside the gene matches: 2. Germline V CDR1 and CDR2: SGHDT, YYEEEE. CDR3 length: 14 residues. CDR3 coding DNA: TGTGCCAGCAGCAGGGGACAGGGCTCCTACGAGCAGTACTTC. It is translated as CASSRGQGSYEQYF.

V gene TRBV2 combines with J gene TRBJ2-2; TRBD2 aligns across 10 bases. Trimming took 2 bases from V and 7 from J; bases not matched to a gene: 7. This CDR3 contains 16 residues. Germline V gives CDR1 SNHLY, CDR2 FYNNEI. The CDR3 is CASSELGLASHGELFF. The CDR3 DNA follows: TGTGCCAGCAGTGAACTGGGACTAGCGTCTCACGGGGAGCTGTTTTTT.

J is TRBJ1-4 and V is TRBV11-2; the match to TRBD1 covers 7 bases. CDR1 SGHAT and CDR2 FQNNGV come from the germline V gene. CDR3 length equals 15 residues. Trimming took 2 bases from V and 5 from J; bases not matched to a gene: 5. CDR3 DNA: TGTGCCAGCAGCTTATTGCAGGGGGGAAATGAAAAACTGTTTTTT. It codes for CASSLLQGGNEKLFF.